This TCR beta chain was recorded in a study of T cell repertoires in cytomegalovirus infection. Study summary: Public TCR beta signatures marked donors with CMV infection and the matching HLA.

The CDR3 is 13 residues long. V lost 5 bases and J lost 5, with 10 bases in between. In germline, CDR1 is PRHDT, CDR2 FYEKMQ (reference sequence). TCRdb reprocessed the reads with MiXCR, giving one entry per CDR3 protein. This sample has 650,000 to 900,000 distinct CDR3 sequences, with roughly 29% found just once. On this clonotype itself: Its antigen is undetermined.

The sequencing here drew on cultured CD8+ T cells from PBMCs, taken from culture after CMV antigen stimulation. The J gene is TRBJ2-1, the V gene TRBV13; D call uncertain. The TCR originated in a human donor in good health (CMV status not recorded). Some clones in this sample may be carry-over from other donors' samples. In DNA, the CDR3 is TGTGCCAGCAGCCCAGCGCAGGACAATGAGCAGTTCTTC. Amino acid sequence: CASSPAQDNEQFF.